This TCR beta chain came from a study of blood T cells in healthy people across ages. The study isolated at least 7 million PBMCs from each sample. This clonotype has just a few counts. Its specificity is not known. Study-wide points: No conclusive comparison of naive versus antigen-experienced cells was possible with unsorted PBMCs.

A second PCR of roughly 6 to 12 cycles used a sample-barcoded 5' primer and a J-beta primer mix. Via MiXCR, TCRdb re-called the 5' RACE reads, giving one row per CDR3 protein. The table includes about 800,000 distinct CDR3 sequences, around half detected once. Sample: blood. The sequence was collected from a man aged 80 or over in good health.

The CDR3 DNA reads as TGTGCCACCCGAGGGTACAATGAGCAGTACTTC. Translated, it gives CATRGYNEQYF. J is TRBJ2-7 and V is TRBV2; tentatively, D is TRBD2 (5 bases). The V end lost 10 bases, the J end lost 7 bases, and 14 bases lay between the germline ends. The CDR3 loop spans 11 amino acids. Looked up from germline, CDR1 is SNHLY and CDR2 is FYNNEI.